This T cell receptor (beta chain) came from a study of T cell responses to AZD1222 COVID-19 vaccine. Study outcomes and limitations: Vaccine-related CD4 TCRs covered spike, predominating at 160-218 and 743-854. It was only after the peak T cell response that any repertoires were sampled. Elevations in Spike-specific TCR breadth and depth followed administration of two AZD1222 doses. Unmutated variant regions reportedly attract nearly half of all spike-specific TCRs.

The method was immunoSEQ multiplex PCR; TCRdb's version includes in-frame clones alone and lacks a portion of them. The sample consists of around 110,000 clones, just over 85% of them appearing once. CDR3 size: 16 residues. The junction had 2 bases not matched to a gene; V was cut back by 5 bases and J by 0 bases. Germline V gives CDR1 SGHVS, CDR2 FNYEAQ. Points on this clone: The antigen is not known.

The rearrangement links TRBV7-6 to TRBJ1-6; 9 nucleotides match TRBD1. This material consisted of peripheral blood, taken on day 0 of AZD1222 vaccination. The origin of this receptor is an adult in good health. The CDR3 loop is CASSRDRDSYNSPLHF. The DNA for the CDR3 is TGTGCCAGCAGCCGGGACAGGGACTCCTATAATTCACCCCTCCACTTT.